Listed here are 32 T cell receptor beta chains from one sample, sequenced in a study of cytomegalovirus exposure and HLA in healthy donors. Produced via immunoSEQ multiplex PCR; TCRdb's table is partial and in-frame only. This table has roughly 47,000 clones, 93% appearing once. The sequenced sample was PBMCs. Receptors were obtained from a woman between 18 and 30 years old in good health and CMV-seronegative.

The chain uses TRBV30 and TRBJ2-5; 14 bases are shared with TRBD2. The CDR3 is 20 residues long. CDR1 GTSNPN and CDR2 SVGIG come from the germline V gene (reference sequence). Trimming removed 3 bases from V and 3 bases from J; junction bases left unmatched: 18. The CDR3 sequence: CAWSTLATGTSGSKEETQYF. The CDR3 DNA follows: TGTGCCTGGAGCACGCTAGCCACCGGGACTAGCGGGAGTAAGGAAGAGACCCAGTACTTC.

The chain carries TRBV4-2 and TRBJ1-2, with D possibly TRBD1 on 5 matching bases. The V gene's germline CDR1 is LGHNA and CDR2 YNFKEQ. Trimming cost V 1 base and J 2 bases, with 17 bases left between them. The CDR3 is 17 amino acids. CDR3 bases: TGTGCCAGCAGCCAAGCCCCAACAGGCTCTAAAAACTATGGCTACACCTTC. This sequence encodes CASSQAPTGSKNYGYTF.

V and J are TRBV6-5 and TRBJ1-1; 9 nucleotides line up with TRBD1. Trimming at V came to 7 bases and at J to 7 bases, leaving 7 bases not matched to a gene. The germline V gene encodes CDR1 MNHEY and CDR2 SVGAGI. The CDR3 contains 13 residues. The CDR3 DNA reads TGTGCCAGCAACGGACAGGGGAGAGGTGAAGCTTTCTTT. The encoded protein is CASNGQGRGEAFF.

This chain links TRBV28 with TRBJ1-1; TRBD1 matches at 8 bases. The CDR3 extends over 15 amino acids. Looked up from germline, CDR1 is MDHEN and CDR2 is SYDVKM. V shed 7 bases and J 6 bases; nucleotides not matched to a gene: 13. CDR3 DNA: TGTGCCAGCAAAAGCCCGGACAGGGTAAGCTCTGAAGCTTTCTTT. Its translation: CASKSPDRVSSEAFF.

This clone was counted once. V and J are TRBV18 and TRBJ1-1; TRBD1 matches at 11 bases. The CDR3 spans 18 residues. Germline V gives CDR1 KGHSH, CDR2 LQKENI. With V trimmed by 3 bases and J by 5 bases, 14 bases remained unmatched. CDR3 sequence: CASSPRPIGQGALTEAFF. As DNA, the CDR3 is TGTGCCAGCTCACCTCGGCCTATTGGACAGGGGGCTCTAACTGAAGCTTTCTTT. Looking up the rest from reference TRBV18 and TRBJ1-1 gives the full variable domain: NAGVMQNPRHLVRRRGQEARLRCSPMKGHSHVYWYRQLPEEGLKFMVYLQKENIIDESGMPKERFSAEFPKEGPSILRIQQVVRGDSAAYFCASSPRPIGQGALTEAFFGQGTRLTVV.

This clone has more than one count but fewer than ten. The chain is built from TRBV4-1 and TRBJ2-7, with 8 bases lining up with TRBD2. Per the germline V gene, CDR1 is MGHRA and CDR2 is YSYEKL. The CDR3 consists of 14 residues. V lost 0 bases and J lost 4; bases outside the gene matches: 2. CDR3 sequence reads: CASSQDSGSYEQYF. The CDR3 DNA reads TGCGCCAGCAGCCAAGACAGCGGGAGTTACGAGCAGTACTTC.

This clone was counted only a few times. The chain links TRBV6-5 to TRBJ2-5; D might be TRBD2 (6 bases). The V and J ends lost 6 bases and 7 bases respectively, with 18 bases between them. Germline values: CDR1 MNHEY, CDR2 SVGAGI. The CDR3 runs to 14 residues. The CDR3: CASRYDPTGGTQYF. The CDR3 nucleotides read TGTGCCAGCAGATATGACCCGACCGGGGGGACCCAGTACTTC.

V usage is TRBV28 and J usage is TRBJ1-6, with 8 bases fitting TRBD1. CDR1 is MDHEN, CDR2 SYDVKM, per germline. J gave up 5 bases and V 8 bases, and 11 bases lay outside the gene matches. The CDR3 length is 16 residues. The CDR3 is CASGPTGGFNNSPLHF. CDR3 sequence (DNA): TGTGCCAGCGGGCCAACAGGGGGATTTAATAATTCACCCCTCCACTTT.

The chain links TRBV5-6 to TRBJ2-5, with TRBD1 matching 8 bases. Germline values: CDR1 SGHDT, CDR2 YYEEEE. V trimming: 2 bases; J trimming: 5 bases; junction bases outside the gene matches: 8. There are 15 residues in the CDR3. The CDR3 spells CASSFYLQGGETQYF. The CDR3 region has the DNA TGTGCCAGCAGCTTTTATCTACAGGGGGGTGAGACCCAGTACTTC. Together with reference TRBV5-6 and TRBJ2-5, the CDR3 gives the full variable domain: DAGVTQSPTHLIKTRGQQVTLRCSPKSGHDTVSWYQQALGQGPQFIFQYYEEEERQRGNFPDRFSGHQFPNYSSELNVNALLLGDSALYLCASSFYLQGGETQYFGPGTRLLVL.

This clone was counted only a few times. V is TRBV2 and J is TRBJ2-2; 8 bases map to TRBD2. This CDR3 has 13 residues. In germline, CDR1 is SNHLY, CDR2 FYNNEI. Unmatched junction bases numbered 5, after V lost 10 bases and J lost 4 bases. This chain's CDR3 is CAKSGTSTGELFF. CDR3 bases: TGTGCCAAATCCGGGACTAGCACCGGGGAGCTGTTTTTT.

The rearrangement links TRBV18 to TRBJ1-2, with 7 positions matching TRBD1. The CDR3 extends over 16 amino acids. V shed 2 bases and J 4 bases; nucleotides not matched to a gene: 10. In germline, CDR1 is KGHSH, CDR2 LQKENI. The CDR3 DNA follows: TGTGCCAGCTCACCATCCCAGGCGAAGGGGGCCTATGGCTACACCTTC. Translated, it gives CASSPSQAKGAYGYTF.

J is TRBJ2-7 and V is TRBV5-4; D might be TRBD2 (5 bases). From germline, CDR1 is SGHNT and CDR2 YYREEE (reference sequence). V was clipped by 1 base and J by 2 bases, with 16 bases between them. CDR3 length: 16 residues. CDR3 in amino acids: CASSLWGGRDTYEQYF. Here the CDR3 DNA reads TGTGCCAGCAGCTTGTGGGGTGGGAGAGACACCTACGAGCAGTACTTC.

The chain employs TRBV18 and TRBJ2-7, with TRBD1 identical over 7 bases. After removal of 0 bases from V and 5 bases from J, the junction contained 10 bases not matched to a gene. The V gene's germline CDR1 is KGHSH and CDR2 LQKENI. The CDR3 is 16 amino acids. CDR3 region: CASSPPVGGGSNEQYF. The CDR3 bases are TGTGCCAGCTCACCACCGGTAGGGGGCGGCTCTAACGAGCAGTACTTC. The whole variable domain, remainder taken from reference TRBV18 and TRBJ2-7, is NAGVMQNPRHLVRRRGQEARLRCSPMKGHSHVYWYRQLPEEGLKFMVYLQKENIIDESGMPKERFSAEFPKEGPSILRIQQVVRGDSAAYFCASSPPVGGGSNEQYFGPGTRLTVT.

The CDR3 sequence is CASSVGVQRQTQETQYF. The CDR3, as DNA: TGTGCCAGCAGCGTAGGGGTTCAGCGGCAGACTCAAGAGACCCAGTACTTC. The V gene is TRBV9, the J gene TRBJ2-5, with TRBD2 as a possible D gene (5 bases). The CDR3 is made up of 17 amino acids. Germline V lookup: CDR1 SGDLS, CDR2 YYNGEE. The germline V and J ends were trimmed by 0 bases and 2 bases, with 17 bases remaining between them.

The chain links TRBV5-4 to TRBJ2-1; no clear D. The CDR3 has 15 amino acids. From germline, CDR1 is SGHNT and CDR2 YYREEE (reference sequence). Deletions cut 4 bases from V and 0 bases from J, with 11 bases between. This CDR3 reads CASSAQMSSYNEQFF. The CDR3 DNA reads TGTGCCAGCAGCGCACAGATGAGCTCCTACAATGAGCAGTTCTTC.

Here the CDR3 DNA reads TGTGCCAGCAGCTTTCGTGGGGGGGCGGGTGATACGCAGTATTTT. It yields the protein CASSFRGGAGDTQYF. The rearrangement uses TRBV7-2 and TRBJ2-3; possible D gene TRBD2, 7 bases. The CDR3 runs to 15 residues. Trimming left V 3 bases short and J 6 bases short, with 16 bases between. Germline V gene lookup returns CDR1 SGHTA and CDR2 FQGNSA.

This chain joins TRBV5-1 and TRBJ2-7; the match to TRBD1 covers 10 bases. This CDR3 has 15 residues. The V segment lost 4 bases and the J segment 2 bases; nucleotides outside the gene matches: 6. Germline CDR1 and CDR2: SGHRS and YFSETQ. The CDR3 nucleotides are TGCGCCAGCAGCGCCCGGGACAGGGGAACCTACGAGCAGTACTTC. Translation gives CASSARDRGTYEQYF.

The J gene is TRBJ1-5, the V gene TRBV5-8; D possibly corresponds to TRBD1 (5 bases). V was pared by 2 bases and J by 2 bases, with 14 bases between. This CDR3 spans 16 amino acids. In germline, CDR1 is SGHTS, CDR2 YDEGEE. The CDR3 region has the DNA TGTGCCAGCAGCTTTAGTCTGGGGCCGGGCAATCAGCCCCAGCATTTT. This gives the protein CASSFSLGPGNQPQHF.

The CDR3 here is CASNGQGGPETQYF. The CDR3 DNA reads TGTGCCAGCAATGGACAGGGAGGGCCAGAGACCCAGTACTTC. The rearrangement joins TRBV2 to TRBJ2-5, with D possibly TRBD1 on 8 matching bases. The germline CDR1 and CDR2 sequences are SNHLY and FYNNEI. Between the trimmed V and J ends, which lost 7 bases and 4 bases, there was a span of 16 bases. The CDR3 covers 14 residues.

The CDR3 DNA sequence: TGTGCCAGCAGTCCCAAAGAGACCCAGTACTTC. Translation: CASSPKETQYF. The chain couples TRBV2 to TRBJ2-5, with no clear D. The ends were cut back, 5 bases at V and 3 bases at J, with 4 bases in the middle. Germline V gene lookup returns CDR1 SNHLY and CDR2 FYNNEI. The length of the CDR3 is 11 residues.

Here the CDR3 DNA reads TGCAGCGTTCAACTGGGACAGCAAGCTTTCTTT. It yields the protein CSVQLGQQAFF. The gene calls are TRBV29-1 and TRBJ1-1, with 7 nucleotides matching TRBD1. J gave up 9 bases and V 5 bases, and 6 bases lay outside the gene matches. Per the germline V gene, CDR1 is SQVTM and CDR2 is ANQGSEA. CDR3 size: 11 residues. The complete variable domain, with remaining parts taken from reference TRBV29-1 and TRBJ1-1, reads SAVISQKPSRDICQRGTSLTIQCQVDSQVTMMFWYRQQPGQSLTLIATANQGSEATYESGFVIDKFPISRPNLTFSTLTVSNMSPEDSSIYLCSVQLGQQAFFGQGTRLTVV.

The gene calls are TRBV29-1 and TRBJ1-2; no definite D call. The V gene lost 4 bases and the J gene lost 3 bases, with 6 bases spanning the gap. The CDR3 totals 11 residues. The germline gives CDR1 SQVTM, CDR2 ANQGSEA. This CDR3 reads CSVVQDYGYTF. The CDR3 region has the DNA TGCAGCGTTGTTCAGGACTATGGCTACACCTTC.

The chain uses TRBV14 and TRBJ1-2, with D possibly TRBD1 on 6 matching bases. V was shortened by 8 bases and J by 4 bases, with 14 bases between the two germline ends. CDR3 length equals 13 residues. Germline V gene data show CDR1 as SGHDN and CDR2 as FVKESK. The CDR3 spells CASSHGTPYGYTF. CDR3 coding DNA: TGTGCCAGCTCCCACGGGACACCCTATGGCTACACCTTC.

The chain has TRBV18 and TRBJ2-3, with 12 bases identical to TRBD2. V trimming: 4 bases; J trimming: 6 bases; junction bases outside the gene matches: 5. CDR3 length: 15 residues. In germline, CDR1 is KGHSH, CDR2 LQKENI. CDR3 sequence: CASSLTSGSADTQYF. CDR3 in DNA: TGTGCCAGCTCACTGACTAGCGGGAGTGCCGATACGCAGTATTTT.

The chain carries TRBV30 and TRBJ2-7; tentatively, D is TRBD2 (6 bases). V gave up 5 bases and J gave up 7 bases, with 15 bases separating them. CDR1 and CDR2 from the germline V gene are GTSNPN and SVGIG (reference sequence). This CDR3 is built from 12 residues. The CDR3 nucleotides read TGTGCCTGGGGGGGGACCGGGTGGGAGCAGTACTTC. Its protein product is CAWGGTGWEQYF.

The chain combines TRBV18 with TRBJ2-1; perhaps TRBD2 as D (6 bases). The V gene lost 3 bases and the J gene lost 0 bases, with 15 bases spanning the gap. The CDR3 has 17 amino acids. CDR1 and CDR2 from the germline V gene are KGHSH and LQKENI. In DNA form, the CDR3 reads TGTGCCAGCTCACCCCCCATTGGAGGGGCCTCCTACAATGAGCAGTTCTTC. This sequence encodes CASSPPIGGASYNEQFF.

The chain uses TRBV27 and TRBJ1-2; 8 bases fit TRBD1. CDR1 and CDR2 from the germline V gene are MNHEY and SMNVEV (reference sequence). The CDR3 covers 14 residues. Unmatched junction bases numbered 8, after V lost 4 bases and J lost 7 bases. The CDR3 sequence: CASSSPGQGAGYTF. The CDR3 DNA is TGTGCCAGCAGTTCCCCCGGACAGGGTGCTGGCTACACCTTC.

This rearrangement joins TRBV7-9 to TRBJ2-5; 9 bases fit TRBD1. CDR1 SEHNR and CDR2 FQNEAQ come from the germline V gene (reference sequence). CDR3 length equals 15 residues. Germline trimming cut 1 base from V and 2 bases from J; bases unmatched to any gene: 2. CDR3 sequence: CASSLGQGVQETQYF. The CDR3 DNA reads TGTGCCAGCAGCTTAGGACAGGGGGTACAAGAGACCCAGTACTTC.

This sequence joins TRBV29-1 and TRBJ1-1; D might be TRBD1 (6 bases). From germline, CDR1 is SQVTM and CDR2 ANQGSEA. The CDR3 runs to 13 residues. With 7 bases removed from V and 6 bases from J, the gap between germline ends came to 18 bases. The CDR3 region is CSGNKGVGAEAFF. For the CDR3, the DNA is TGCAGCGGGAATAAGGGGGTGGGCGCTGAAGCTTTCTTT.

The V call is TRBV4-2, the J call TRBJ2-2, with TRBD2 matching over 8 bases. In germline, CDR1 is LGHNA, CDR2 YNFKEQ. The CDR3 runs to 16 residues. Trimming cost V 4 bases and J 1 base; bases outside gene matches: 5. CDR3 sequence reads: CASSLVAGKNTGELFF. In DNA, the CDR3 is TGTGCCAGCAGCCTCGTAGCGGGAAAGAACACCGGGGAGCTGTTTTTT.

CDR3 loop: CASSEVYQWRPSYEQYF. The CDR3 nucleotides are TGTGCCAGCAGTGAAGTGTATCAATGGAGACCCTCCTACGAGCAGTACTTC. This chain joins TRBV6-1 and TRBJ2-7; no clear D. The germline V gene has CDR1 MNHNS and CDR2 SASEGT. The CDR3 extends over 17 amino acids. V lost 1 base to trimming and J lost 0 bases, with 16 bases between them.

This chain links TRBV7-9 with TRBJ2-1; D is undetermined. CDR1 SEHNR and CDR2 FQNEAQ come from the germline V gene (reference sequence). The CDR3 has 12 residues. V was clipped by 1 base and J by 7 bases, with 5 bases between them. CDR3 DNA: TGTGCCAGCAGCTTAGGGGCAAATGAGCAGTTCTTC. Its translation is CASSLGANEQFF. Based on the CDR3 plus reference TRBV7-9 and TRBJ2-1, the full variable domain is DTGVSQNPRHKITKRGQNVTFRCDPISEHNRLYWYRQTLGQGPEFLTYFQNEAQLEKSRLLSDRFSAERPKGSFSTLEIQRTEQGDSAMYLCASSLGANEQFFGPGTRLTVL.